The clone carrying this T cell receptor beta chain was found many times. Its antigen is currently unknown. The germline V gene has CDR1 DFQATT and CDR2 SNEGSKA (reference sequence). With 6 bases removed from V and 8 bases from J, the gap between germline ends came to 13 bases. This CDR3 is built from 11 residues. The data were taken from a study of prognosis after radiotherapy for stage I lung cancer. As for the study in general: The patients, all with stage I non-small cell lung cancer, were enrolled between April 2018 and early 2019. Medically, all non-small cell lung cancer patients were deemed inoperable. Study results and limitations: Patients' TRBV and TRBJ gene usage reportedly differed by presence or absence of metastases.

The genomic DNA TCR beta CDR3 region underwent two rounds of multiplex PCR. Primers specific to each TRBV and TRBJ gene were used in first-round PCR. TCRdb reprocessed the multiplex PCR reads with MiXCR, giving one entry per CDR3 protein. This sample has under 75,000 distinct CDR3 sequences, with roughly 29% found just once. Sample: PBMCs, taken before or after stereotactic body radiation therapy (not recorded which). The receptor was isolated from a donor of 50 years or more with non-small cell lung cancer. The chain employs TRBV20-1 and TRBJ1-2; D gene ambiguous. CDR3 amino acids: CSASLQRGYTF. CDR3 coding DNA: TGCAGTGCGAGCCTTCAACGGGGCTACACCTTC.